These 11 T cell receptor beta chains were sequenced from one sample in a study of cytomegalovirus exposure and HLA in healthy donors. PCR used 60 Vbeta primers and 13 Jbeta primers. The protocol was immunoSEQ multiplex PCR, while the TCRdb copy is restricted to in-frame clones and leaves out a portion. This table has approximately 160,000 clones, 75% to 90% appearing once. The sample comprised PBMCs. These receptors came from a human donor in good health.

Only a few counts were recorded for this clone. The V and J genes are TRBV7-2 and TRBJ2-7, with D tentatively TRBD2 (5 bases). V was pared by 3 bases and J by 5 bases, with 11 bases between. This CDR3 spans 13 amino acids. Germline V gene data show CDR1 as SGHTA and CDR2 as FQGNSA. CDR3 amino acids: CASSFGDWDEQYF. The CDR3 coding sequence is TGTGCCAGCAGCTTCGGGGATTGGGACGAGCAGTACTTC.

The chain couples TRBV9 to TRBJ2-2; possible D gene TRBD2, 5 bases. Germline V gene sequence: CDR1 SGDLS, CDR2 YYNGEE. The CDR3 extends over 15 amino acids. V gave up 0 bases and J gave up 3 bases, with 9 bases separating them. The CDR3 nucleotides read TGTGCCAGCAGCGTAGCCGGGGTTTACACCGGGGAGCTGTTTTTT. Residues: CASSVAGVYTGELFF.

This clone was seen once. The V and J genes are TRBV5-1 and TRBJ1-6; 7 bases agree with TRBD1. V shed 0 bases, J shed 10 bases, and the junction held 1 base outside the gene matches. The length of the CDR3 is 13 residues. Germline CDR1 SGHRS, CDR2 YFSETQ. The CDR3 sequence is CASSLEQGSPLHF. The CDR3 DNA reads TGCGCCAGCAGCTTGGAACAGGGGTCACCCCTCCACTTT.

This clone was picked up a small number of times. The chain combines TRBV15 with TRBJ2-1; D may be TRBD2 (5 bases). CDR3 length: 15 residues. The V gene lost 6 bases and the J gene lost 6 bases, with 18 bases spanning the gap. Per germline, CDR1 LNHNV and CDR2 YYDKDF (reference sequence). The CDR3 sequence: CATRSVALLFNEQFF. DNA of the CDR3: TGTGCCACCAGATCTGTAGCGCTTCTATTCAATGAGCAGTTCTTC.

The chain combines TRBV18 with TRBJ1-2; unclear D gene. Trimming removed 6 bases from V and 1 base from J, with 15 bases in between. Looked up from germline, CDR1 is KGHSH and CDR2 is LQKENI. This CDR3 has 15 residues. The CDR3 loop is CASSPDLGLNYGYTF. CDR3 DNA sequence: TGTGCCAGCTCTCCCGACCTGGGCCTTAACTATGGCTACACCTTC.

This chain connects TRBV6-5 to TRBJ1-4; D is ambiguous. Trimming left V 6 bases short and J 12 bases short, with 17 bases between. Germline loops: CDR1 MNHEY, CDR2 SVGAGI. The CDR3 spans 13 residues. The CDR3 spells CASRKYYNEELFF. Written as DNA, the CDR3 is TGTGCCAGCAGGAAATACTATAATGAGGAACTGTTTTTT.

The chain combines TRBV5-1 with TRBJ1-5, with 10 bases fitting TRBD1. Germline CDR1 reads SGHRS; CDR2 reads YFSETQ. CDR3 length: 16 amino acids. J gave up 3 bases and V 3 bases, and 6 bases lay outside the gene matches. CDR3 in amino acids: CASSWGTGETNQPQHF. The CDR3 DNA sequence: TGCGCCAGCAGCTGGGGGACAGGGGAGACCAATCAGCCCCAGCATTTT.

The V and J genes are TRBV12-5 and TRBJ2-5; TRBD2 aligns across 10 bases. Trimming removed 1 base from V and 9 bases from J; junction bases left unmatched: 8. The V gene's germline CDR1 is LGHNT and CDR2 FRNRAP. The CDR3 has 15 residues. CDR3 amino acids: CASGLDLAGVSAQYF. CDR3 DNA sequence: TGTGCTAGTGGTTTGGATCTAGCGGGGGTCTCGGCCCAGTACTTC. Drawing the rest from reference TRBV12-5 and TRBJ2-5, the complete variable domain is DARVTQTPRHKVTEMGQEVTMRCQPILGHNTVFWYRQTMMQGLELLAYFRNRAPLDDSGMPKDRFSAEMPDATLATLKIQPSEPRDSAVYFCASGLDLAGVSAQYFGPGTRLLVL.

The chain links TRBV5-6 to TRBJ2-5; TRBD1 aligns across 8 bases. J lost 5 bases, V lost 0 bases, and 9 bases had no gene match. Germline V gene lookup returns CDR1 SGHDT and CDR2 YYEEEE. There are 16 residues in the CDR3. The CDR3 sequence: CASSLVQGAWGETQYF. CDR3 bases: TGTGCCAGCAGCTTGGTCCAGGGGGCATGGGGGGAGACCCAGTACTTC.

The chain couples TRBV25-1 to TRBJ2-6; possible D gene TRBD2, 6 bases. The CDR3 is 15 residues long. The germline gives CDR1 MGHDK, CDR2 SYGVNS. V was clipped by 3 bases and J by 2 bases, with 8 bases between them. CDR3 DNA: TGTGCCAGCAGTGAGGAGGGAGCTGGGGCCAACGTCCTGACTTTC. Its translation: CASSEEGAGANVLTF. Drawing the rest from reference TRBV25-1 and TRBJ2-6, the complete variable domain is EADIYQTPRYLVIGTGKKITLECSQTMGHDKMYWYQQDPGMELHLIHYSYGVNSTEKGDLSSESTVSRIRTEHFPLTLESARPSHTSQYLCASSEEGAGANVLTFGAGSRLTVL.

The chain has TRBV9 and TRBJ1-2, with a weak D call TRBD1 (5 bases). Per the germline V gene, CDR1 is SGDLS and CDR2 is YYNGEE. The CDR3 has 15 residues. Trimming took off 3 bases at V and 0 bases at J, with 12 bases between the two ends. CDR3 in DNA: TGTGCCAGCAGCGCGGCAGGGCGGTCTAACTATGGCTACACCTTC. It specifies CASSAAGRSNYGYTF.